This TCR beta chain was profiled in a study of blood T cell repertoires in COVID-19 (dated by TCRdb to the early 2020s). For context, the study as a whole: The collaborator samples originated in the United States, Italy and Spain and spanned the acute and convalescent phases of COVID-19. A freely available public database, intended as a resource for researchers studying the immune response to SARS-CoV-2, is where the repertoires were released. Where available, HLA class I and class II types were taken from metadata supplied by the sample provider and were not determined by assay-based typing. The sample metadata nearly always contained a de-identified subject ID, COVID-19 status, age in years and sex. Samples were obtained from the ongoing ImmuneRACE study (first 160 participants) and from some 1,300 subjects provided by 6 global collaborators. The dataset comprised deeply sampled blood TCRbeta repertoires from subjects exposed to, actively infected with, or recovered from COVID-19. The material from the prospective study consisted of cDNA or gDNA derived from T cells, B-cell-depleted T cells, or PBMCs.

About this clone itself: It lacks a known antigen. The input lacks base qualities; no much larger clone sits a single base away.

The germline ends are 19 bases apart after V is trimmed by 1 base and J by 6 bases. Per the germline V gene, KGHSH is the CDR1 and LQKENI is the CDR2. The CDR3, cysteine through phenylalanine, is 16 amino acids long. The CDR3 DNA has 48 bases and is translated from base 1. The paper's findings and limits, for the study overall: The amount of clinical and demographic metadata varied by source and participant and was provided uncurated.

TCRbeta CDR3 regions were amplified from genomic DNA by means of the immunoSEQ Assay, a bias-controlled multiplex PCR. For the original study's pipeline: The number of nucleated cells in each sample was estimated from the amplification of reference gene primers within the assay. Sequence reads were collapsed and filtered to measure the absolute abundance of every unique TCRbeta CDR3 rearrangement. For each sample, productive Simpson clonality was calculated as the square root of Simpson's diversity index across productive rearrangements. TCRdb provides this immuneACCESS table in a form limited to in-frame rearrangements. Some clones are lacking; in checked studies, under half of them reflect an unresolved V gene, and why the rest are absent is not known. V and J calls and clone size are given by that table; D and trimming were obtained from the DNA. This sample has about 220,000 clones in its table, and 80% to 90% of those were observed once. The top ten constitute roughly 2.6% of the sample.

Another Seattle source contributed samples from volunteer blood donors who had recovered from COVID-19. Each collaborating institution followed its own protocols to collect whole blood in K2EDTA tubes. Collaborator samples were shipped for TCRbeta analysis as frozen whole blood, isolated PBMCs, or DNA extracted from either sample type. The V and J genes are TRBV18 and TRBJ2-7; too little of a D gene remains to name it. The source material was peripheral blood. This receptor was identified in a man aged 50 or older who had recovered from COVID-19. The DNA sequence is TGTGCCAGCTCACCACGGGTGGCTTCTGGATCGGGCGAGCAGTACTTC. Its protein reads: CASSPRVASGSGEQYF.